A selection of T cell receptor beta chains follows, all from one sample in a study of blood T cells in healthy people across ages. TCRdb analysed the 5' RACE reads with MiXCR anew, one entry per CDR3 protein. The table records roughly 1.4 million distinct CDR3 sequences, around 59% of them present only once. Sequenced input: blood. The receptors were sampled from a young man in good health. Each CDR3 is given with its conserved first and last residue. The D gene is left open where the match is weak. Where a row states a size, it is once, few, many or the class of an expanded clone; other rows omit it.

V,J,size,D,CDR3,DNA
TRBV4-1,TRBJ2-1,-,-,CASSQGNRPSANEQFF,TGCGCCAGCAGCCAAGGTAACCGGCCGTCGGCCAATGAGCAGTTCTTC
TRBV29-1,TRBJ2-7,-,-,CSVAPGQNRDSRYEQYF,TGCAGCGTTGCCCCCGGTCAGAACCGGGATTCTCGCTACGAGCAGTACTTC
TRBV6-5,TRBJ1-1,-,-,CASSELRGLNTEAFF,TGTGCCAGCAGCGAGCTCAGGGGCCTTAACACTGAAGCTTTCTTT
TRBV4-3,TRBJ1-1,-,TRBD1,CASSQRDRPDTEAFF,TGCGCCAGCAGCCAAAGGGACAGGCCGGACACTGAAGCTTTCTTT
TRBV3-1,TRBJ2-7,-,-,CASSQGSGPAYEQYF,TGCGCCAGCAGCCAAGGGTCCGGGCCGGCCTACGAGCAGTACTTC
TRBV4-1,TRBJ2-5,-,-,CASSQSRAWETQYF,TGCGCCAGCAGCCAATCAAGGGCGTGGGAGACCCAGTACTTC
TRBV4-1,TRBJ2-7,few,-,CASSYSTSPSGHEQYF,TGCGCCAGCAGCTACAGCACGTCGCCAAGCGGTCACGAGCAGTACTTC
TRBV28,TRBJ2-1,-,-,CASSLLAGPPYNEQFF,TGTGCCAGCAGTTTACTGGCGGGGCCCCCTTACAATGAGCAGTTCTTC
TRBV5-1,TRBJ2-7,-,TRBD2,CASSSPGGRFYEQYF,TGCGCCAGCAGCTCCCCGGGCGGGAGATTCTACGAGCAGTACTTC
TRBV12-3/TRBV12-4,TRBJ2-5,once,-,CASSRDGLKETQYF,TGTGCCAGCAGTCGGGACGGTCTTAAAGAGACCCAGTACTTC
TRBV10-3,TRBJ1-2,few,TRBD1,CAIEDRENYGYTF,TGTGCCATCGAGGACAGGGAAAACTATGGCTACACCTTC
TRBV18,TRBJ1-1,-,-,CASSESSGVGAEAFF,TGTGCCAGCTCAGAGTCCTCAGGGGTCGGGGCTGAAGCTTTCTTT
TRBV12-3/TRBV12-4,TRBJ1-2,-,-,CASRLLPDGYTF,TGTGCCAGCAGGCTCCTCCCAGATGGCTACACCTTC
TRBV10-3,TRBJ2-3,-,TRBD2,CAISESKRGADTQYF,TGTGCCATCAGTGAGTCGAAGCGGGGAGCAGATACGCAGTATTTT
TRBV4-3,TRBJ1-1,-,TRBD1,CASSQVRGPNTEAFF,TGCGCCAGCAGCCAAGTCAGGGGGCCGAACACTGAAGCTTTCTTT
TRBV2,TRBJ2-1,-,-,CAAGERHNEQFF,TGTGCCGCGGGTGAGCGGCACAATGAGCAGTTCTTC
TRBV5-5,TRBJ2-7,-,-,CASSLELPPYEQYF,TGTGCCAGCAGCTTGGAACTTCCCCCCTACGAGCAGTACTTC
TRBV5-1,TRBJ1-1,-,-,CASSLEGKMNTEAFF,TGCGCCAGCAGTTTAGAGGGGAAAATGAACACTGAAGCTTTCTTT
TRBV2,TRBJ1-2,-,-,CAGAGWQNGYTF,TGTGCCGGAGCGGGATGGCAGAATGGCTACACCTTC
TRBV6-5,TRBJ2-5,few,-,CASSYSRGHQETQYF,TGTGCCAGCAGTTACTCTAGGGGACACCAAGAGACCCAGTACTTC
TRBV4-3,TRBJ2-2,few,TRBD1,CASSHPGTGAGELFF,TGCGCCAGCAGCCACCCCGGGACAGGGGCCGGGGAGCTGTTTTTT
TRBV3-1,TRBJ1-6,once,TRBD1,CASSQSRGSPLHF,TGTGCCAGCAGCCAATCCAGGGGGTCACCCCTCCACTTT
TRBV12-3/TRBV12-4,TRBJ2-5,-,-,CASSADGERSQYF,TGTGCCAGCAGTGCCGACGGGGAGAGAAGTCAGTACTTC
TRBV5-1,TRBJ2-7,-,TRBD1,CASSLADRGDEQYF,TGCGCCAGCAGCTTGGCCGACAGGGGGGACGAGCAGTACTTC
TRBV29-1,TRBJ2-5,few,-,CSAGSDSGETQYF,TGCAGCGCGGGTTCGGACTCCGGGGAGACCCAGTACTTC
TRBV25-1,TRBJ2-5,few,TRBD1,CASSSGTAETQYF,TGTGCCAGCAGTTCCGGGACAGCGGAGACCCAGTACTTC